This TCR beta chain originates from a study of cytomegalovirus exposure and HLA in healthy donors. Broader study findings: Within an earlier analysis, most TCR beta V segments proved productive either about 90% or about 30% of the time. HLA alleles were associated with 15,000 to 20,000 TCR beta sequences in a later analysis at 0.05 false discovery rate.

Nominal health characterized the donors when sampled, though unrecorded immune exposures were likely. CDR3 size: 16 residues. Germline CDR1 is LNHDA and CDR2 is SQIVND (reference sequence). J gave up 5 bases and V 5 bases, and 14 bases lay outside the gene matches. Researchers ran the PCR with 60 Vbeta and 13 Jbeta primers. Here immunoSEQ multiplex PCR was the method, and the copy in TCRdb shows in-frame clones only, minus some. The data show 80,000 to 130,000 clones, around 80% seen once. For this clone: The antigen is unknown.

The origin of this receptor is a female donor in good health and CMV-seropositive. The V call is TRBV19, the J call TRBJ2-7; 8 bases are shared with TRBD1. The source material was PBMCs. Here the CDR3 reads CASSPYPNKQGDEQYF. CDR3 bases: TGTGCCAGTAGTCCATACCCAAATAAACAGGGGGACGAGCAGTACTTC.